This T cell receptor (beta chain) was recovered during a study of blood T cell repertoires in COVID-19. Across the whole study: From the United States, Italy and Spain came samples of acute and convalescent COVID-19.

Trimming left V 7 bases short and J 5 bases short, with 12 bases between. The germline V gene has CDR1 SQVTM and CDR2 ANQGSEA. This CDR3 comprises 12 residues. In the study's own analysis: The authors estimated nucleated cell counts from reference gene primer amplification. Some clones are missing from TCRdb's copy, which holds only in-frame ones; the method was immunoSEQ multiplex PCR. V and J calls and clone size come straight from that table; D and trimming were deduced from the DNA. Among some 150,000 clones listed, about four fifths were seen once. Specimen: peripheral blood. The sequence derives from a human donor in a cohort sampled during active COVID-19. The V and J genes are TRBV29-1 and TRBJ2-1, with a weak D call TRBD2 (5 bases). CDR3 bases: TGCAGCGGTGCACCGGGAAACAATGAGCAGTTCTTC. Translation: CSGAPGNNEQFF.